This entry features one T cell receptor beta chain sequence. The CDR3 has 13 amino acids. V dropped 11 bases and J dropped 12 bases, with 20 bases sitting between them. Germline V gene lookup returns CDR1 MNHNS and CDR2 SASEGT. The sample belongs to a study of blood T cell repertoires in COVID-19. Study as a whole: T cells, B-cell-depleted T cells, or PBMCs supplied cDNA or gDNA.

The data were produced by immunoSEQ multiplex PCR, yet TCRdb's version contains in-frame clones alone and is incomplete. The sample carries about 220,000 clones, 70% to 90% recorded once. Sequencing was carried out using PBMCs or T cells enriched from blood (not recorded which). This TCR came from a woman aged 45-65 years with acute COVID-19. The V gene is TRBV6-1, the J gene TRBJ1-6; no firm D call. CDR3 DNA sequence: TGTGCCGGAGCGGCCACCTCGGAGGTACCCCTCCACTTT. Translating it yields CAGAATSEVPLHF.